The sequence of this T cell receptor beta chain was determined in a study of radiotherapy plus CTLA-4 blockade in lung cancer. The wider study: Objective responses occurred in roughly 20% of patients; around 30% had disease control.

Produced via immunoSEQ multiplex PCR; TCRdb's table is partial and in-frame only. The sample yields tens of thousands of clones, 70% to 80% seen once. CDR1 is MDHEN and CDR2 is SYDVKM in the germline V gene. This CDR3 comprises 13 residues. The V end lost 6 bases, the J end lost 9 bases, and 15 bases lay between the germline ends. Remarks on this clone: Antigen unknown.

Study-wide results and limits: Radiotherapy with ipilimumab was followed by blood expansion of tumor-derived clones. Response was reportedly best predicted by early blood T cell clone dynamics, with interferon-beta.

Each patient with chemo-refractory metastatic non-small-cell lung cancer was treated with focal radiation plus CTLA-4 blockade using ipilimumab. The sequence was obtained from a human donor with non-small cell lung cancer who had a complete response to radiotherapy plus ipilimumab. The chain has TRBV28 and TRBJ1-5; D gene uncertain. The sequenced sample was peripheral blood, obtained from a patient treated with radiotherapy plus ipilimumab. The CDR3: CASSLDSSWPQHF. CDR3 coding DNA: TGTGCCAGCAGCCTGGACTCTTCTTGGCCCCAGCATTTT.